This T cell receptor beta chain was captured in a study of T cells after yellow fever vaccination (dated by TCRdb to the late 2010s). With respect to the entire study: The SMART-Seq v4 Ultra Low Input RNA kit was used to prepare libraries from fractions with low cell numbers. To follow T-cell clones before and after primary and booster YFV17D yellow fever vaccination, bulk TCR alpha and beta repertoires were sequenced over time. Blood samples were taken at several timepoints before and after primary and secondary immunization, and bulk PBMC replicates and cell subsets were isolated. Two healthy male donors, one aged 18 to 29 and one aged 30 to 40 years, made up the cohort. General conclusions and limits of the study: Computational filtering was needed because FACS-sorted repertoires could contain abundant contaminating clonotypes from the bulk population. Most clones expanded after primary vaccination were re-detected after the booster (approximately 96% of CD4 and about 88% of CD8), suggesting broad memory maintenance. A small fraction of clonotypes appeared in both the CD4 and CD8 compartments, likely as a result of convergent recombination. Only a couple of donors were included in the study, so the extent to which the findings can be generalized is limited. The secondary T-cell response was found to be weaker but faster than the primary response, with a peak reached on day 5 rather than on day 15.

TCR cDNA was made using 5'RACE template switching, a step that added a universal primer site and unique molecular identifiers. cDNA synthesis was primed from both the TCR alpha and TCR beta constant segments. Library amplification used two PCR steps, and the second PCR step added sample barcodes and sequencing adapters. Sequencing of libraries was done on Illumina HiSeq 2500 (2x100 bp) or NovaSeq (2x150 bp). Regarding the original processing steps: MIGEC handled demultiplexing of reads and collapsing into UMI consensus sequences, while MiXCR performed V(D)J alignment. Clonotypes responding to the vaccine were identified with edgeR on replicate PBMC samples, with the criteria of FDR below 0.01 and a log2 fold change above 5 up to day 15. Each bulk clonotype received a CD4 or CD8 identity based on whether the sequenced CD4 or CD8 repertoire contained that clonotype at higher abundance. Using fastp trimming at Q25 and MiXCR clonotype assembly, TCRdb reanalyzed the public sequencing data and kept in-frame beta chains. Rows are combined by CDR3 protein, so each entry shows the most common genes and DNA. What appears here as the V and J calls and clone size reflects TCRdb's work, not the paper's. The sample data list some 350,000 distinct CDR3 sequences, and about 9.9% of these were observed just once. Around 20% of the sample is taken by the ten largest.

The treatment or condition label, as the study defines it: live attenuated yellow fever vaccine strain. At each blood-draw timepoint, two biological replicates of bulk PBMCs were obtained. PBMCs were isolated from peripheral blood using a standard Ficoll-Paque protocol. TriZol was used to extract RNA from bulk PBMCs, CD4 and CD8 fractions, and dextramer-positive and dextramer-negative fractions. In its sample, this clonotype was seen a few times. This receptor's antigen is unknown. The record has no base qualities; no much larger clone is one base away. The CDR3, cysteine through phenylalanine, is 15 amino acids long. Only the CDR3 DNA stays, 45 bases, in frame from base 1. Via the germline V gene, CDR1 is SGHRS and CDR2 YFSETQ. A distance of 8 bases separates the germline ends of V and J, which lose 0 bases and 0 bases respectively.

The TCR was taken from a man aged 18 to 29 who received the YFV17D yellow fever vaccine. Sample: PBMCs, taken on the day of the first yellow fever vaccination. The rearranged segments are TRBV5-1 and TRBJ2-3; TRBD2 is a weak D gene call, 6 bases matching. The CDR3 region: CASSLEGTSTDTQYF. The DNA is as follows: TGCGCCAGCAGCTTGGAGGGGACTAGCACAGATACGCAGTATTTT. With all but the CDR3 taken from the reference TRBV5-1 and TRBJ2-3 genes, the full variable domain is: KAGVTQTPRYLIKTRGQQVTLSCSPISGHRSVSWYQQTPGQGLQFLFEYFSETQRNKGNFPGRFSGRQFSNSRSEMNVSTLELGDSALYLCASSLEGTSTDTQYFGPGTRLTVL.